This T cell receptor (beta chain) was captured by sequencing in a study of blood T cell repertoires in COVID-19. Study details: COVID-19 samples, acute and convalescent, were from the United States, Italy and Spain. T cells, B-cell-depleted T cells, or PBMCs provided the cDNA or gDNA that served as material.

The V gene lost 5 bases and the J gene lost 0 bases, with 7 bases spanning the gap. From germline, CDR1 is MNHNY and CDR2 SVGAGI (reference sequence). This CDR3 is built from 14 residues. How the authors handled the data: How many nucleated cells were present was estimated from reference gene primer amplification. Sequencing was performed with immunoSEQ multiplex PCR; in TCRdb, only in-frame clones are kept and a portion is missing. For V, J and clone size, that table is used; D and trimming come from the DNA. The sample holds about 190,000 clones; about 82% are singletons and the top ten take about 4.9%.

Sequenced: peripheral blood. This rearrangement joins TRBV6-6 to TRBJ2-2; D gene ambiguous. This clonotype was obtained from a woman in her twenties or thirties with acute or convalescent COVID-19. CDR3 nucleotide sequence: TGTGCCAGCAGTCCCTTATCGAACACCGGGGAGCTGTTTTTT. It codes for CASSPLSNTGELFF.